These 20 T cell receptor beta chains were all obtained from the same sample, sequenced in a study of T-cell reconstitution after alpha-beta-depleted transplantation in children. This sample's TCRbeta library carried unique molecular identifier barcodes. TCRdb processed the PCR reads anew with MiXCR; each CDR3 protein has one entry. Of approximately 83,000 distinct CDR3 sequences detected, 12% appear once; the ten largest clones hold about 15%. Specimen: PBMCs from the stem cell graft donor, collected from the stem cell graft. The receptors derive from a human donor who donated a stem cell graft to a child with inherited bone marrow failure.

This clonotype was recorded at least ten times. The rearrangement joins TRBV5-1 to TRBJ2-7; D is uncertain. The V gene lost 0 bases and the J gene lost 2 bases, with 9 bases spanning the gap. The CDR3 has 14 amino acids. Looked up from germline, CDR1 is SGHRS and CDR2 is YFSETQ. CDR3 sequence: CASSLATVAYEQYF. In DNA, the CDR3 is TGCGCCAGCAGCTTGGCCACAGTGGCCTACGAGCAGTACTTC.

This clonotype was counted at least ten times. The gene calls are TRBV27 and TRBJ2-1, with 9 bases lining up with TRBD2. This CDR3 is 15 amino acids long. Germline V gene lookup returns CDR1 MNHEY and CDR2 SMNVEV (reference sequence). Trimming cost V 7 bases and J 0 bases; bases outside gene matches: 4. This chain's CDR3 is CASMISGSSYNEQFF. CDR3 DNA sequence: TGTGCCAGCATGATTAGCGGGAGCTCCTACAATGAGCAGTTCTTC.

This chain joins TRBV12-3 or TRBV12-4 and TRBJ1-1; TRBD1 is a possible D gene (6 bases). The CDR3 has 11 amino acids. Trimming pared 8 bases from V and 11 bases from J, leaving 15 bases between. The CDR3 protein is CASAGGVGAFF. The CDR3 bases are TGTGCCAGCGCCGGGGGCGTTGGTGCTTTCTTT.

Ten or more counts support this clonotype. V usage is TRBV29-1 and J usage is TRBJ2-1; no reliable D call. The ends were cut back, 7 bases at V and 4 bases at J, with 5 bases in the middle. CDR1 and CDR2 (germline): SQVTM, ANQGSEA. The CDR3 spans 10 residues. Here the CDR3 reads CSARYNEQFF. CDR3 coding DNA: TGCAGCGCACGATACAATGAGCAGTTCTTC.

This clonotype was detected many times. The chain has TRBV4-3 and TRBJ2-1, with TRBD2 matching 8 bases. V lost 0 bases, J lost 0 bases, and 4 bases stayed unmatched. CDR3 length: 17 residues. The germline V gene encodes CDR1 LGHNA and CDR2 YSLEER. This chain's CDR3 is CASSQDELAASYNEQFF. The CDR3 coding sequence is TGCGCCAGCAGCCAAGATGAACTAGCGGCCTCCTACAATGAGCAGTTCTTC.

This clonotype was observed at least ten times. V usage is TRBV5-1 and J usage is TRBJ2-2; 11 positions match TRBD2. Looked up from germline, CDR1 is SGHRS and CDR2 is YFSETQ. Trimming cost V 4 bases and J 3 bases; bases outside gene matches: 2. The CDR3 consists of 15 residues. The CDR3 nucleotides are TGCGCCAGCAGCACTAGCGGGAGAGACACCGGGGAGCTGTTTTTT. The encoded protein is CASSTSGRDTGELFF.

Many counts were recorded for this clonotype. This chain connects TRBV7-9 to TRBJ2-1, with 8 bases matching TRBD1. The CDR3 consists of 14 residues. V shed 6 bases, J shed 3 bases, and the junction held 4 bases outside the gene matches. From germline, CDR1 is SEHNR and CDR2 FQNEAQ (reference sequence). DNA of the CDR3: TGTGCCAGCAGGTCTACAGGGGGCTACAATGAGCAGTTCTTC. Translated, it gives CASRSTGGYNEQFF.

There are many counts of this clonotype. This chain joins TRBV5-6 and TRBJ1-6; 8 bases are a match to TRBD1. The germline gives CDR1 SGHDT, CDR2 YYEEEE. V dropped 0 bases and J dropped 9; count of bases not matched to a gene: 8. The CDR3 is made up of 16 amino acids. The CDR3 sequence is CASSLASWTGLSPLHF. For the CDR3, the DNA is TGTGCCAGCAGCTTGGCCTCTTGGACAGGGCTTTCACCCCTCCACTTT.

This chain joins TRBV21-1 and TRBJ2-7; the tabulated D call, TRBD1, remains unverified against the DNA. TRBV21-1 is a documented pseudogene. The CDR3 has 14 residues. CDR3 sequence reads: CASSKVPENYEQYF. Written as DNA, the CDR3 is TGTGCCAGCAGCAAAGTCCCGGAAAACTACGAGCAGTACTTC.

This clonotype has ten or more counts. The CDR3 DNA reads TGCGCCAGCAGCCAAATGACAGGACGAAATCAGCCCCAGCATTTT. This gives the protein CASSQMTGRNQPQHF. V and J are TRBV4-3 and TRBJ1-5; weak D call: TRBD1 (6 bases). Deletions cut 2 bases from V and 4 bases from J, with 12 bases between. Germline V gene sequence: CDR1 LGHNA, CDR2 YSLEER. CDR3 length equals 15 residues.

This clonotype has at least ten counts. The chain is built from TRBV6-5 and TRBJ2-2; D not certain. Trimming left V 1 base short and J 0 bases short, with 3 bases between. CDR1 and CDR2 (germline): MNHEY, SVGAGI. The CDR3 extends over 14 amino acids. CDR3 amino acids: CASSYLPNTGELFF. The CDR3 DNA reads TGTGCCAGCAGTTACTTACCGAACACCGGGGAGCTGTTTTTT.

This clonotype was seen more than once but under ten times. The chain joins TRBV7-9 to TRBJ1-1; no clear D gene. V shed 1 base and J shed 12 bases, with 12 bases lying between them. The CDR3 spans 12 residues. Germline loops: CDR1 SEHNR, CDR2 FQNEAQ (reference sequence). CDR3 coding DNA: TGTGCCAGCAGCTTAGACACACCAGAAACTTTCTTT. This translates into CASSLDTPETFF.

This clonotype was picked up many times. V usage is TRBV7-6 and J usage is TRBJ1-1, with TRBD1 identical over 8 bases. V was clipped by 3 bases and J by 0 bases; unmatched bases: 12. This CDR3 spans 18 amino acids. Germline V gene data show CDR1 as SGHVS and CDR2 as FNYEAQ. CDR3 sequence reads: CASSLIDRGRGVNTEAFF. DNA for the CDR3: TGTGCCAGCAGCTTGATAGACAGGGGTCGTGGGGTGAACACTGAAGCTTTCTTT.

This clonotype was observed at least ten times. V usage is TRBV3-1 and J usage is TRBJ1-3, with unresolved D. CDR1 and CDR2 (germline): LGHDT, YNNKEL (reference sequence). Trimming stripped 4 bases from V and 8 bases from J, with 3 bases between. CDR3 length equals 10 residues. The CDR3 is CASSLYTIYF. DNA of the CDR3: TGTGCCAGCAGCCTCTACACCATATATTTT.

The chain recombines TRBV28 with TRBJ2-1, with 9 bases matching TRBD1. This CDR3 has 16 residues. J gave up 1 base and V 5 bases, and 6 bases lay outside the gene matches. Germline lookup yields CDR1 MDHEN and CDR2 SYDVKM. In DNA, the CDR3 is TGTGCCAGCAGTCGTTCCGGGACAGGGTCCTACAATGAGCAGTTCTTC. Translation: CASSRSGTGSYNEQFF.

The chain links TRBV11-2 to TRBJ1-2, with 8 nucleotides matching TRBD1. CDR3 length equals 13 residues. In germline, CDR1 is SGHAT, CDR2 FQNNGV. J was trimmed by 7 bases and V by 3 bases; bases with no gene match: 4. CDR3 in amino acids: CASSFDRGTGYTF. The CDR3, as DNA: TGTGCCAGCAGCTTCGACAGGGGAACTGGCTACACCTTC.

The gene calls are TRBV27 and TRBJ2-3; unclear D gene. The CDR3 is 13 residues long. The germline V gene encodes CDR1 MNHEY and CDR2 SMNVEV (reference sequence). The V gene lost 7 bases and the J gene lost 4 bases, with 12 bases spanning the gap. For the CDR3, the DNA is TGTGCCAGCAAGCAAGAAGACGCAGATACGCAGTATTTT. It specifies CASKQEDADTQYF.

Here the CDR3 DNA reads TGTGCCAGCAGTTACCAGGGGGATTTTCGGCAGTTCTTC. Its translation is CASSYQGDFRQFF. This chain joins TRBV6-6 and TRBJ2-1, with TRBD1 matching 7 bases. The CDR3 covers 13 residues. The germline CDR1 and CDR2 sequences are MNHNY and SVGAGI (reference sequence). V shed 2 bases and J 12 bases; nucleotides not matched to a gene: 7.

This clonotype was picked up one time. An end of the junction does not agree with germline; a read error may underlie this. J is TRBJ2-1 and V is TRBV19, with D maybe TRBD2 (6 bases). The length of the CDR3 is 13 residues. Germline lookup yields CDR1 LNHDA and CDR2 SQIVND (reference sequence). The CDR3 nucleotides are TGTGCCAGTAGTACCGGGAGAGCCAATGAGCAGTTATTC. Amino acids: CASSTGRANEQLF.

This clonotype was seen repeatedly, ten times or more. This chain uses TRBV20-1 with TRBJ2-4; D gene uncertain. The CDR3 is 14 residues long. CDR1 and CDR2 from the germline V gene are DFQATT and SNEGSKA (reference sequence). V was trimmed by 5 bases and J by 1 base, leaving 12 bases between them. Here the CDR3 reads CSAREVLAKNIQYF. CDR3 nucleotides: TGCAGTGCTCGCGAGGTGTTGGCCAAAAACATTCAGTACTTC.